This T cell receptor beta chain emerged from a study of shared clonotypes between healthy human individuals. In the original workflow: Sequence data from immunoSEQ were junction-only and lacked quality scores; consequently, filtering differed. TCRdb's table, derived via immunoSEQ multiplex PCR, lists solely in-frame clones and lacks some. V, J and clone size are taken as reported in that table, and D and trimming were inferred from the DNA itself. The sample gives 950,000 to 1,200,000 clones, about 72% of which show up once; 0.89% is in the top ten. Turning to this clone: Its specificity is unknown.

Whole-study results and caveats: Generally, estimated richness proved larger in naive subsets than it did in memory subsets. The study found roughly 5% of naive CD4 clonotypes shared across four donors.

CDR3 size: 14 residues. The V gene lost 3 bases and the J gene lost 4 bases, with 13 bases spanning the gap. Looked up from germline, CDR1 is MDHEN and CDR2 is SYDVKM. Source material: memory CD4+ T cells from PBMCs. The subset is: CD45RA-negative fraction. V gene TRBV28 combines with J gene TRBJ2-7; TRBD1 is a possible D gene (6 bases). The source is a man aged 18-30 years in good health. Some clones in this sample may be carry-over from other donors' samples. Written as DNA, the CDR3 is TGTGCCAGCAGTTTGGGGACACCAATTTACGAGCAGTACTTC. It is translated as CASSLGTPIYEQYF.